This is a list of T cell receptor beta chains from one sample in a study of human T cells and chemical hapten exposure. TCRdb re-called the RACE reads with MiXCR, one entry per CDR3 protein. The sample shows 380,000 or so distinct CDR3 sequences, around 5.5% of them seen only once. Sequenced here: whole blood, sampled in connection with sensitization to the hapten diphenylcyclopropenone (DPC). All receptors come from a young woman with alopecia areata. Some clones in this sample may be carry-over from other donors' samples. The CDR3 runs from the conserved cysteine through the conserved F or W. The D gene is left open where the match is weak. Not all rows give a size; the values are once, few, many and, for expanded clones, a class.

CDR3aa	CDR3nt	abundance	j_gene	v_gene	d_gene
CSATGTGGDGYTF	TGCAGTGCAACCGGGACAGGGGGCGACGGCTACACCTTC	few	TRBJ1-2	TRBV20-1	TRBD1
CASSQGRDYSYGYTF	TGTGCCAGCAGCCAAGGCAGGGACTATAGTTATGGCTACACCTTC	.	TRBJ1-2	TRBV14	.
CASSYGTSGTHTDTQYF	TGTGCCAGCAGTTACGGGACTAGCGGAACCCACACAGATACGCAGTATTTT	few	TRBJ2-3	TRBV6-2/TRBV6-3	TRBD2
CASSRDHSGDEQFF	TGTGCCAGCAGCCGGGACCATTCGGGGGATGAGCAGTTCTTC	few	TRBJ2-1	TRBV5-4	.
CASSARKHILNSGANVLTF	TGTGCCAGCAGTGCCCGGAAACATATTTTAAACTCTGGGGCCAACGTCCTGACTTTC	few	TRBJ2-6	TRBV12-3/TRBV12-4	.
CASSSPPGQKSSYNSPLHF	TGTGCCAGCAGTTCACCCCCTGGACAGAAGAGCTCCTATAATTCACCCCTCCACTTT	few	TRBJ1-6	TRBV28	.
CASSPGTGVQPQHF	TGTGCCAGCAGCCCCGGGACAGGGGTTCAGCCCCAGCATTTT	.	TRBJ1-5	TRBV13	TRBD1
CASSYSRQRQNTEAFF	TGTGCCAGCAGTTACTCGAGACAGAGACAGAACACTGAAGCTTTCTTT	few	TRBJ1-1	TRBV6-5	.
CASSYEGTSGGPSTDTQYF	TGTGCCAGCAGTTACGAGGGGACTAGCGGGGGCCCTAGCACAGATACGCAGTATTTT	few	TRBJ2-3	TRBV6-5	TRBD2
CASSWTSDIAKNIQYF	TGTGCCAGCAGCTGGACTAGCGACATAGCCAAAAACATTCAGTACTTC	.	TRBJ2-4	TRBV5-6	TRBD2
CASSFRRTDTQYF	TGTGCCAGCAGTTTCCGTCGCACAGATACGCAGTATTTT	many	TRBJ2-3	TRBV27	.
CASSTTLGQGDWNEQFF	TGTGCCAGCAGTACAACACTGGGACAGGGGGATTGGAATGAGCAGTTCTTC	many	TRBJ2-1	TRBV12-3/TRBV12-4	TRBD1
CSVASWEETQYF	TGCAGCGTGGCGAGCTGGGAAGAGACCCAGTACTTC	many	TRBJ2-5	TRBV29-1	.
CASSGSQGSNTGELFF	TGTGCCAGCAGCGGCTCGCAGGGTAGTAACACCGGGGAGCTGTTTTTT	few	TRBJ2-2	TRBV5-4	.
CSAKSAGRSTLNTEAFF	TGCAGTGCTAAATCTGCGGGGAGAAGCACTCTGAACACTGAAGCTTTCTTT	many	TRBJ1-1	TRBV20-1	.
CASSPPTGLQETQYF	TGTGCCAGCTCACCACCGACCGGACTCCAAGAGACCCAGTACTTC	.	TRBJ2-5	TRBV18	.
CSAREGYQETQYF	TGCAGTGCGAGGGAGGGGTACCAAGAGACCCAGTACTTC	many	TRBJ2-5	TRBV20-1	TRBD2
CAISDGFHGYTF	TGTGCCATCAGTGATGGGTTCCATGGCTACACCTTC	few	TRBJ1-2	TRBV10-3	.
CSARDAKSGNTIYF	TGCAGTGCTAGAGATGCCAAATCTGGAAACACCATATATTTT	many	TRBJ1-3	TRBV20-1	.
CASSLVSGDDEKLFF	TGTGCCAGCAGCTTAGTGTCCGGGGACGATGAAAAACTGTTTTTT	few	TRBJ1-4	TRBV7-2	.
CASSHEDTQYF	TGTGCCAGCAGCCACGAAGATACGCAGTATTTT	many	TRBJ2-3	TRBV12-3/TRBV12-4	.
CASSLPDFEEKLFF	TGTGCCAGCAGCTTACCGGACTTTGAGGAAAAACTGTTTTTT	.	TRBJ1-4	TRBV11-2	.
CASYNHGGTETQYF	TGTGCCAGCTACAACCACGGAGGAACAGAGACCCAGTACTTC	many	TRBJ2-5	TRBV6-2/TRBV6-3	.
CASSYSTGSSYEQYF	TGTGCCAGCAGTTACTCGACAGGGAGCTCCTACGAGCAGTACTTC	few	TRBJ2-7	TRBV6-5	TRBD1